This TCR beta chain stems from a study of human T cells and chemical hapten exposure. Study at large: Patients received weekly diphenylcyclopropenone doses to the scalp throughout the roughly 24-week study. The patients were mostly female; they had alopecia areata, totalis or universalis.

Trimming removed 3 bases from V and 6 bases from J, with 8 bases in between. CDR3 length: 13 amino acids. This clonotype was picked up many times. Time point specified: patch test 1, 2 weeks after DPC sensitization. Treatment given: therapeutic diphenylcyclopropenone sensitization with weekly scalp DPC. Researchers extracted total RNA from unfractionated whole blood. The library put unique molecular identifiers onto individual cDNA molecules. MiXCR was run by TCRdb on the RACE reads, yielding one entry per CDR3 protein. The data show about 360,000 distinct CDR3 sequences, with more than 4.5% seen just once and over 2% held by the top ten.

The sequence was collected from a woman between 45 and 65 years old with alopecia areata. Some clones in this sample may be carry-over from other donors' samples. V usage is TRBV12-3 or TRBV12-4 and J usage is TRBJ2-2; no clear D gene. The source material was whole blood, sampled in connection with sensitization to the hapten diphenylcyclopropenone (DPC). The CDR3 nucleotides read TGTGCCAGCAGTTTTTCCCTACCCGGGGAGCTGTTTTTT. It codes for CASSFSLPGELFF.